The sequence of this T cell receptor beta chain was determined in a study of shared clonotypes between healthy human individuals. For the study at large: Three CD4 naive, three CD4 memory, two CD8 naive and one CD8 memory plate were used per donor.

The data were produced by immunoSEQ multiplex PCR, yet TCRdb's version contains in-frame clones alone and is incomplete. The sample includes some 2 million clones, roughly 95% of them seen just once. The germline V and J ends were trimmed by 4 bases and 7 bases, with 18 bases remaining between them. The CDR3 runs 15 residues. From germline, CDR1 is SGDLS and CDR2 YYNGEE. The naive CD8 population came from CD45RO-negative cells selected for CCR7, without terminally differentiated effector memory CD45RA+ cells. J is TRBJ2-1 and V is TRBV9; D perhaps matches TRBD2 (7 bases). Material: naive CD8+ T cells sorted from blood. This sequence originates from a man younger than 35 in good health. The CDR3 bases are TGTGCCAGCAGCCCCGCCGGGGGGCCCGGTAATGAGCAGTTCTTC. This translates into CASSPAGGPGNEQFF.